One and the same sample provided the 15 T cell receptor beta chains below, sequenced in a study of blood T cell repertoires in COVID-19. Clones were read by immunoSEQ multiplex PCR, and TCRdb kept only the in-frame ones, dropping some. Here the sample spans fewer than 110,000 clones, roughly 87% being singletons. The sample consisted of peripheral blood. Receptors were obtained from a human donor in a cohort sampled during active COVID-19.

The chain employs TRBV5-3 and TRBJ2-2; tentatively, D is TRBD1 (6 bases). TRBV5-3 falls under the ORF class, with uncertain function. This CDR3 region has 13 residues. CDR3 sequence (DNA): TGTTTAAATGACAGGAGGAACACCGGGGAGCTGTTTTTT. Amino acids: CLNDRRNTGELFF.

The CDR3 nucleotides read TGTGCCAGCAGCTTTCAGGGGGGAACCGGGGAGCTGTTTTTT. Translated, it gives CASSFQGGTGELFF. This sequence joins TRBV5-8 and TRBJ2-2; D is possibly TRBD1 (7 bases). CDR3 size: 14 residues. The V end was cut by 2 bases, the J end by 5 bases, with 10 bases between. Germline CDR1 SGHTS, CDR2 YDEGEE.

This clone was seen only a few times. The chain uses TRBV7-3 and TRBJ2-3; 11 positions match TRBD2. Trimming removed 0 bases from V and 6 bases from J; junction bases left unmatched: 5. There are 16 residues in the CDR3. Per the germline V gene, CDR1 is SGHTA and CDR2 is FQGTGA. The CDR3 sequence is CASSLTSGGALDTQYF. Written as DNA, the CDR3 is TGTGCCAGCAGCTTAACTAGCGGGGGGGCATTGGATACGCAGTATTTT.

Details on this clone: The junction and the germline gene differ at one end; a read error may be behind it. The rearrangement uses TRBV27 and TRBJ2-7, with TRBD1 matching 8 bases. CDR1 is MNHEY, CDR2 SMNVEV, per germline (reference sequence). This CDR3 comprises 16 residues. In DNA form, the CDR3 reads TGTGCCAGCAGCTTATGGGGGCCAGGGGGCAGCTACGAGCAGTACTTC. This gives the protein CASSLWGPGGSYEQYF.

CDR3 coding DNA: TGTGCCAGCAGCTTACCCCGGACTAGCGAGACCTACGAGCAGTACTTC. Translating gives CASSLPRTSETYEQYF. The genes are TRBV5-5 and TRBJ2-7, with 9 nucleotides matching TRBD2. Germline CDR1 reads SGHKS; CDR2 reads YYEKEE (reference sequence). The CDR3 loop spans 16 amino acids. With 2 bases clipped from V and 2 bases from J, the junction kept 8 bases outside the gene matches.

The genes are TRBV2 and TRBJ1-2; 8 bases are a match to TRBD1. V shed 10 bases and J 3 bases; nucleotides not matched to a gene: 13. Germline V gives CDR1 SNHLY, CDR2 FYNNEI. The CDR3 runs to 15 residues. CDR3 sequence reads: CATNLLQQGDYGYTF. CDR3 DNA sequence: TGTGCCACGAACCTTTTACAACAGGGGGACTATGGCTACACCTTC.

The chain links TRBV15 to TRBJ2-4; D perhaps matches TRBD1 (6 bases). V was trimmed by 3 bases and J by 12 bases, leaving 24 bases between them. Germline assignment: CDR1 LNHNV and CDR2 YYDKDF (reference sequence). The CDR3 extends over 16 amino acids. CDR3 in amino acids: CATSRERGQTKNNQYF. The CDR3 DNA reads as TGTGCCACCAGCAGGGAAAGAGGACAGACTAAAAATAATCAGTACTTC.

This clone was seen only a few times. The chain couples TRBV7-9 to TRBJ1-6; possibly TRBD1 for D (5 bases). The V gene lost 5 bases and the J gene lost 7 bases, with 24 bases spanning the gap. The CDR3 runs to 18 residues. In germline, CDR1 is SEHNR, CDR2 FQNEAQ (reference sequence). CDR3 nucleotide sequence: TGTGCCAGCAGCCAATCGGGGGGGATAAGGTTCGGGAATTCACCCCTCCACTTT. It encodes CASSQSGGIRFGNSPLHF.

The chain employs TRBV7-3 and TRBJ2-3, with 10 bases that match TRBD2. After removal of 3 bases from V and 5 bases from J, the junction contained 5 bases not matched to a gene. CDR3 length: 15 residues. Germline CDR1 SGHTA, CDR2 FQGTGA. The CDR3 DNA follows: TGTGCCAGCAGCTTCGTAGCGGGAGGAGTAGATACGCAGTATTTT. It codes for CASSFVAGGVDTQYF.

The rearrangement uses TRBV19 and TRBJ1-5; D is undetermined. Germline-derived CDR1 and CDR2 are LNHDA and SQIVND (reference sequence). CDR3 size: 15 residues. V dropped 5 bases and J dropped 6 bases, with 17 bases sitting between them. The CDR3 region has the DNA TGTGCCAGTAGTCCCCCGGACCGCGGGCGTCAGCCCCAGCATTTT. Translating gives CASSPPDRGRQPQHF.

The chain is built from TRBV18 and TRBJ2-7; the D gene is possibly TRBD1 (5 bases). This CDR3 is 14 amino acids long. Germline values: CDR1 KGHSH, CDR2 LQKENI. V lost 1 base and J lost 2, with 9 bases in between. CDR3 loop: CASSPQTDTYEQYF. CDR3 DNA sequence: TGTGCCAGCTCACCACAGACAGACACCTACGAGCAGTACTTC.

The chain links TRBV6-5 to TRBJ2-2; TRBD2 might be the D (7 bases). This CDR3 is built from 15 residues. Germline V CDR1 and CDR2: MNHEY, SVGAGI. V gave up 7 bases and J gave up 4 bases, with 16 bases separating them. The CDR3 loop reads CASNPGGVGTGELFF. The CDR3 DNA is TGTGCCAGCAACCCGGGGGGCGTCGGCACCGGGGAGCTGTTTTTT.

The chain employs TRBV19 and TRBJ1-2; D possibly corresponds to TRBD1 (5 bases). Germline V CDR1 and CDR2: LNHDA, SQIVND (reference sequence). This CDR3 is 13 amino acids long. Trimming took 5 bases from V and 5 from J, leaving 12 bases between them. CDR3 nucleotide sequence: TGTGCCAGTAGTCTCCAGGGTAATTATGGCTACACCTTC. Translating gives CASSLQGNYGYTF.

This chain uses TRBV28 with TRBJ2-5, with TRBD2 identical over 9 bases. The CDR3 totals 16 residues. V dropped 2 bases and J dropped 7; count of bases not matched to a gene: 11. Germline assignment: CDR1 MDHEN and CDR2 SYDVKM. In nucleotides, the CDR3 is TGTGCCAGCAGTTTACAAGGTAGCGGGAGTAAAGGGACCCAGTACTTC. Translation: CASSLQGSGSKGTQYF.

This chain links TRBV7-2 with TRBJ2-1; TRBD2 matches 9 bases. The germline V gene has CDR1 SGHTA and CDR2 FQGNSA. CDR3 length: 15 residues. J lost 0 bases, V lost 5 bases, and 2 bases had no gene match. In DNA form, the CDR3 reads TGTGCCAGCAGCCGTAGCGGGAGCTCCTACAATGAGCAGTTCTTC. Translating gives CASSRSGSSYNEQFF. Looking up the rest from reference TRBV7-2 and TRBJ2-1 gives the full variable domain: GAGVSQSPSNKVTEKGKDVELRCDPISGHTALYWYRQSLGQGLEFLIYFQGNSAPDKSGLPSDRFSAERTGGSVSTLTIQRTQQEDSAVYLCASSRSGSSYNEQFFGPGTRLTVL.